The 20 T cell receptor beta chains below all came from one sample that was sequenced in a study of early T cells in non-severe SARS-CoV-2 infection. From the 5' RACE reads, TCRdb called clonotypes with MiXCR, one entry per CDR3 protein. The sample carries some 54,000 distinct CDR3 sequences, approximately 10% recorded once. The specimen was whole blood. These receptors all stem from an adult who was a healthcare worker with PCR-confirmed SARS-CoV-2 infection or an uninfected control (not recorded which).

CDR3 sequence reads: CASSYLSGSAGEQFF. The CDR3 region has the DNA TGTGCCAGCAGTTATCTGAGCGGGAGTGCGGGTGAGCAGTTCTTC. This chain connects TRBV6-2 or TRBV6-3 to TRBJ2-1; 8 nucleotides match TRBD2. The germline CDR1 and CDR2 sequences are MNHEY and SVGEGT. The CDR3 has 15 amino acids. The junction had 10 bases not matched to a gene; V was cut back by 3 bases and J by 9 bases.

This clonotype has a count of ten or more. V gene TRBV5-6 combines with J gene TRBJ2-5; either TRBD1 or TRBD2 may fit D (5 bases each). This CDR3 has 13 amino acids. Deletions cut 2 bases from V and 3 bases from J, with 8 bases between. In germline, CDR1 is SGHDT, CDR2 YYEEEE. CDR3 in amino acids: CASSFGAEETQYF. The CDR3, as DNA: TGTGCCAGCAGCTTCGGGGCCGAAGAGACCCAGTACTTC.

Only a few counts were recorded for this clonotype. The chain recombines TRBV18 with TRBJ2-7; TRBD1 might be the D (5 bases). Germline loops: CDR1 KGHSH, CDR2 LQKENI. This CDR3 is built from 14 residues. V lost 3 bases and J 3 bases, leaving 12 bases between the germline ends. CDR3 sequence: CASSPWGRDYEQYF. The CDR3 DNA reads as TGTGCCAGCTCACCTTGGGGCAGAGACTACGAGCAGTACTTC.

The chain links TRBV7-9 to TRBJ2-1; TRBD2 matches 7 bases. In germline, CDR1 is SEHNR, CDR2 FQNEAQ (reference sequence). This CDR3 has 15 residues. J was trimmed by 2 bases and V by 2 bases; bases with no gene match: 3. CDR3 sequence reads: CASSLMGLPYNEQFF. The CDR3 DNA reads TGTGCCAGCAGCTTAATGGGACTACCCTACAATGAGCAGTTCTTC. The full variable domain, its missing parts supplied by reference TRBV7-9 and TRBJ2-1, is DTGVSQNPRHKITKRGQNVTFRCDPISEHNRLYWYRQTLGQGPEFLTYFQNEAQLEKSRLLSDRFSAERPKGSFSTLEIQRTEQGDSAMYLCASSLMGLPYNEQFFGPGTRLTVL.

The genes are TRBV6-2 or TRBV6-3 and TRBJ1-2; D is possibly TRBD1 (5 bases). The CDR3 has 15 amino acids. V shed 6 bases and J shed 9 bases, with 23 bases lying between them. Germline V gene data show CDR1 as MNHEY and CDR2 as SVGEGT. CDR3 DNA: TGTGCCAGCAGCCGAAGCGGGGACCAAGTTTTGCGCTACACCTTC. Translating gives CASSRSGDQVLRYTF.

The rearrangement joins TRBV6-2 or TRBV6-3 to TRBJ2-7; D may be TRBD1 (5 bases). The CDR3 totals 14 residues. V was trimmed by 8 bases and J by 5 bases, leaving 19 bases between them. CDR1 is MNHEY and CDR2 is SVGEGT in the germline V gene. The CDR3 DNA follows: TGTGCCAGCGTTAACCGGGTCAGGGTAGACGAGCAGTACTTC. Its protein product is CASVNRVRVDEQYF.

At least ten counts were recorded for this clonotype. V is TRBV7-6 and J is TRBJ2-1, with 8 bases that match TRBD2. V shed 2 bases and J 2 bases; nucleotides not matched to a gene: 2. This CDR3 spans 15 amino acids. Germline CDR1 is SGHVS and CDR2 is FNYEAQ. In nucleotides, the CDR3 is TGTGCCAGCAGCTTAATAGCGGGGACCTACAATGAGCAGTTCTTC. Translating it yields CASSLIAGTYNEQFF.

This clonotype was recorded a few times. This chain joins TRBV6-2 or TRBV6-3 and TRBJ1-1; 8 nucleotides line up with TRBD1. There are 17 residues in the CDR3. Losses at the gene ends were 2 bases for V and 1 base for J; bases not matched to a gene: 9. Germline V gene data show CDR1 as MNHEY and CDR2 as SVGEGT. For the CDR3, the DNA is TGTGCCAGCAGTTACAACCCGGACAGGGCGGGGAACACTGAAGCTTTCTTT. Translating it yields CASSYNPDRAGNTEAFF.

This clonotype was seen at least ten times. The chain has TRBV4-1 and TRBJ2-7, with 8 bases matching TRBD2. This CDR3 is built from 16 residues. Germline-derived CDR1 and CDR2 are MGHRA and YSYEKL. With V trimmed by 0 bases and J by 3 bases, 7 bases remained unmatched. CDR3 in amino acids: CASSQDVVAGSYEQYF. Here the CDR3 DNA reads TGCGCCAGCAGCCAAGATGTGGTAGCGGGGAGCTACGAGCAGTACTTC.

This clonotype was detected many times. The chain joins TRBV30 to TRBJ2-7; TRBD1 aligns across 7 bases. Germline trimming cut 6 bases from V and 2 bases from J; bases unmatched to any gene: 7. The length of the CDR3 is 13 residues. Germline-derived CDR1 and CDR2 are GTSNPN and SVGIG (reference sequence). CDR3 loop: CACHRTGAYEQYF. The CDR3 DNA reads as TGTGCCTGCCACAGGACAGGAGCCTACGAGCAGTACTTC.

This chain uses TRBV5-6 with TRBJ1-1; no clear D. Germline CDR1 SGHDT, CDR2 YYEEEE. This CDR3 is 14 amino acids long. The V end was cut by 4 bases, the J end by 4 bases, with 14 bases between. This chain's CDR3 is CASSPRKVGTEAFF. CDR3 nucleotide sequence: TGTGCCAGCAGCCCGCGAAAGGTGGGCACTGAAGCTTTCTTT.

This clonotype was detected ten times or more. The chain uses TRBV4-3 and TRBJ1-3; D is uncertain. Germline V gene lookup returns CDR1 LGHNA and CDR2 YSLEER. CDR3 length equals 16 residues. V lost 0 bases, J lost 0 bases, and 9 bases lay in between. In DNA form, the CDR3 reads TGCGCCAGCAGCCAAGATCGAACGGTCTCTGGAAACACCATATATTTT. This sequence encodes CASSQDRTVSGNTIYF.

The rearrangement uses TRBV18 and TRBJ2-7; TRBD2 is a possible D gene (5 bases). CDR3 size: 12 residues. The germline CDR1 and CDR2 sequences are KGHSH and LQKENI. Trimming stripped 3 bases from V and 4 bases from J, with 7 bases between. The CDR3 bases are TGTGCCAGCTCACCCGGGAAATACGAGCAGTACTTC. This codes for CASSPGKYEQYF.

This clonotype came up many times. The V and J genes are TRBV21-1 and TRBJ2-5; the D call in the table, TRBD1, was not verified against the DNA. TRBV21-1 is annotated as a pseudogene. The CDR3 has 15 residues. This chain's CDR3 is CASGDPRQFGETQYF. The CDR3 coding sequence is TGTGCCAGCGGCGACCCAAGACAGTTCGGCGAGACCCAGTACTTC.

In its sample, this clonotype was seen a few times. This chain uses TRBV11-2 with TRBJ2-7; 10 positions agree with TRBD2. V gave up 2 bases and J gave up 4 bases; unmatched junction bases: 8. Germline V gene sequence: CDR1 SGHAT, CDR2 FQNNGV. The CDR3 contains 16 residues. Here the CDR3 reads CASSLKRLAGTYEQYF. The CDR3 bases are TGTGCCAGCAGCTTAAAGCGACTAGCGGGTACTTACGAGCAGTACTTC. Combining the CDR3 with reference TRBV11-2 and TRBJ2-7 gives the whole variable domain EAGVAQSPRYKIIEKRQSVAFWCNPISGHATLYWYQQILGQGPKLLIQFQNNGVVDDSQLPKDRFSAERLKGVDSTLKIQPAKLEDSAVYLCASSLKRLAGTYEQYFGPGTRLTVT.

This clonotype was seen at least ten times. V gene TRBV7-2 combines with J gene TRBJ2-1; D remains unclear. From germline, CDR1 is SGHTA and CDR2 FQGNSA. Trimming shortened V by 1 base and J by 5 bases, and 6 bases separated the two germline ends. This CDR3 has 13 residues. The CDR3 coding sequence is TGTGCCAGCAGCTTAGTGAGTGACAATGAGCAGTTCTTC. Protein sequence: CASSLVSDNEQFF.

The sample holds a few counts of this clonotype. CDR3 amino acids: CASRSVYSNQPQHF. The CDR3 DNA is TGTGCCAGCAGATCAGTCTATAGCAATCAGCCCCAGCATTTT. This chain joins TRBV6-5 and TRBJ1-5; D not resolved. Germline V gene lookup returns CDR1 MNHEY and CDR2 SVGAGI. The CDR3 spans 14 residues. The germline V and J ends were trimmed by 6 bases and 0 bases, with 9 bases remaining between them.

In its sample, this clonotype was seen many times. The CDR3 sequence: CASSLVVGRSLAKNIQYF. The CDR3, as DNA: TGTGCCAGCAGTTTAGTGGTAGGTCGGAGCCTAGCCAAAAACATTCAGTACTTC. The chain recombines TRBV28 with TRBJ2-4; D not resolved. This CDR3 comprises 18 residues. V was cut by 2 bases and J by 0 bases, with 17 bases left in between. Per the germline V gene, CDR1 is MDHEN and CDR2 is SYDVKM. Based on the CDR3 plus reference TRBV28 and TRBJ2-4, the full variable domain is DVKVTQSSRYLVKRTGEKVFLECVQDMDHENMFWYRQDPGLGLRLIYFSYDVKMKEKGDIPEGYSVSREKKERFSLILESASTNQTSMYLCASSLVVGRSLAKNIQYFGAGTRLSVL.

This clonotype was recorded many times. V gene TRBV5-1 combines with J gene TRBJ1-3; D is possibly TRBD1 (5 bases). The germline gives CDR1 SGHRS, CDR2 YFSETQ. Deletions cut 0 bases from V and 0 bases from J, with 10 bases between. The CDR3 consists of 16 residues. The CDR3 DNA follows: TGCGCCAGCAGCTTGGTCGCAGGGAGCTCTGGAAACACCATATATTTT. Protein: CASSLVAGSSGNTIYF.

This clonotype was recorded many times. The chain links TRBV12-3 or TRBV12-4 to TRBJ2-2, with 13 bases that match TRBD2. CDR3 size: 18 residues. Trimming removed 2 bases from V and 4 bases from J; junction bases left unmatched: 7. CDR3 amino acids: CASSLRTSGSRGTGELFF. CDR3 coding DNA: TGTGCCAGCAGTTTAAGGACTAGCGGGAGTCGCGGCACCGGGGAGCTGTTTTTT.